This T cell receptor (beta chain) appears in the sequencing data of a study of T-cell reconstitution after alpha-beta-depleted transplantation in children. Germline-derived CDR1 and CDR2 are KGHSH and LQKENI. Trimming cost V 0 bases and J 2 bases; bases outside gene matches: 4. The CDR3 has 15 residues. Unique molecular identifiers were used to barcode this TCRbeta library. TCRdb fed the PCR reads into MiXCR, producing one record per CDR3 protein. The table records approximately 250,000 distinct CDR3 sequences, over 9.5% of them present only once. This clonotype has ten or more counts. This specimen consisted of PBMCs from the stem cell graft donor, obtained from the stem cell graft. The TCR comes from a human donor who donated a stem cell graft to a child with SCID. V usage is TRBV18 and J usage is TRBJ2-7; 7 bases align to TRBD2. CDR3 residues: CASSPPGGGPYEQYF. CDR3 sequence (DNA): TGTGCCAGCTCACCACCTGGCGGGGGACCCTACGAGCAGTACTTC.